What follows are 30 T cell receptor beta chains derived from one specimen sequenced in a study of T cell changes during pregnancy in multiple sclerosis. Sequenced by immunoSEQ multiplex PCR; TCRdb stores in-frame clones only, minus some. The repertoire holds 76,000 or so clones, with roughly 93% as singletons. Material: peripheral blood, obtained in the second trimester of pregnancy. The receptor source for this set is a female donor in good health, enrolled as a control in a pregnancy study.

A single count supports this clone. The gene calls are TRBV11-3 and TRBJ1-1; D not resolved. This CDR3 has 15 residues. Germline V gene sequence: CDR1 SGHNT, CDR2 YENEEA. V was clipped by 1 base and J by 1 base, with 10 bases between them. CDR3 loop: CASSLVGTANTEAFF. For the CDR3, the DNA is TGTGCCAGCAGCTTAGTGGGCACAGCGAACACTGAAGCTTTCTTT. The complete variable domain, with remaining parts taken from reference TRBV11-3 and TRBJ1-1, reads EAGVVQSPRYKIIEKKQPVAFWCNPISGHNTLYWYLQNLGQGPELLIRYENEEAVDDSQLPKDRFSAERLKGVDSTLKIQPAELGDSAVYLCASSLVGTANTEAFFGQGTRLTVV.

This chain joins TRBV5-1 and TRBJ1-1, with 8 bases identical to TRBD1. The trim removed 3 bases at V and 1 base at J, leaving 2 bases unmatched. The CDR3 loop spans 14 amino acids. Germline V gene lookup returns CDR1 SGHRS and CDR2 YFSETQ. CDR3 DNA: TGCGCCAGCAGCTGGGGGACAGGGAACACTGAAGCTTTCTTT. As protein: CASSWGTGNTEAFF. The whole variable domain, remainder taken from reference TRBV5-1 and TRBJ1-1, is KAGVTQTPRYLIKTRGQQVTLSCSPISGHRSVSWYQQTPGQGLQFLFEYFSETQRNKGNFPGRFSGRQFSNSRSEMNVSTLELGDSALYLCASSWGTGNTEAFFGQGTRLTVV.

The rearrangement uses TRBV2 and TRBJ1-3, with no clear D. The CDR3 contains 14 residues. V lost 5 bases, J lost 7 bases, and 15 bases lay in between. Germline V gene data show CDR1 as SNHLY and CDR2 as FYNNEI. The CDR3 sequence is CASSPGSLGNTIYF. The CDR3 DNA is TGTGCCAGCAGTCCTGGCTCCCTCGGGAACACCATATATTTT.

This chain uses TRBV9 with TRBJ1-5, with D possibly being TRBD1 (6 bases). This CDR3 spans 14 amino acids. Trimming stripped 0 bases from V and 5 bases from J, with 9 bases between. The germline gives CDR1 SGDLS, CDR2 YYNGEE. Written as DNA, the CDR3 is TGTGCCAGCAGCGTAGAAGGGGGTCATCAGCCCCAGCATTTT. Translating gives CASSVEGGHQPQHF.

The gene calls are TRBV4-3 and TRBJ1-1; D may be TRBD1 (5 bases). Looked up from germline, CDR1 is LGHNA and CDR2 is YSLEER. V was cut by 5 bases and J by 5 bases, with 15 bases left in between. The CDR3 extends over 14 amino acids. This chain's CDR3 is CASSYSGGETEAFF. In DNA form, the CDR3 reads TGCGCCAGCAGCTACTCAGGAGGGGAGACTGAAGCTTTCTTT.

The chain recombines TRBV2 with TRBJ2-2; maybe TRBD2 (5 bases). The CDR3 has 18 amino acids. Germline V gene lookup returns CDR1 SNHLY and CDR2 FYNNEI. The V end was cut by 0 bases, the J end by 7 bases, with 21 bases between. DNA of the CDR3: TGTGCCAGCAGTGAAGCGCTTATCTCCGGCCTAGCCAGCGGGGAGCTGTTTTTT. Amino acids: CASSEALISGLASGELFF.

The chain uses TRBV6-1 and TRBJ1-2; unclear D gene. Trimming took 0 bases from V and 8 from J, leaving 10 bases between them. This CDR3 contains 13 residues. CDR1 is MNHNS and CDR2 is SASEGT in the germline V gene. The CDR3 DNA is TGTGCCAGCAGTGAAGCGCTTCGAGTCGGCTACACCTTC. Translation: CASSEALRVGYTF.

The DNA for the CDR3 is TGTGCCAGCAGCTTCGGGTCGGGGGTCGGGGAGCTGTTTTTT. Residues: CASSFGSGVGELFF. The chain carries TRBV5-6 and TRBJ2-2, with a weak D call TRBD2 (6 bases). Looked up from germline, CDR1 is SGHDT and CDR2 is YYEEEE. This CDR3 contains 14 residues. The V gene lost 2 bases and the J gene lost 7 bases, with 12 bases spanning the gap. Variable domain in full (rest from reference TRBV5-6 and TRBJ2-2): DAGVTQSPTHLIKTRGQQVTLRCSPKSGHDTVSWYQQALGQGPQFIFQYYEEEERQRGNFPDRFSGHQFPNYSSELNVNALLLGDSALYLCASSFGSGVGELFFGEGSRLTVL.

The chain is built from TRBV25-1 and TRBJ1-2, with D possibly TRBD1 on 5 matching bases. Germline lookup yields CDR1 MGHDK and CDR2 SYGVNS. This CDR3 comprises 14 residues. Trimming took off 1 base at V and 6 bases at J, with 12 bases between the two ends. The CDR3 loop is CASSESRVIDGYTF. CDR3 sequence (DNA): TGTGCCAGCAGTGAATCCAGGGTTATCGATGGCTACACCTTC.

The chain links TRBV7-3 to TRBJ1-5; 8 nucleotides match TRBD1. J gave up 5 bases and V 5 bases, and 2 bases lay outside the gene matches. The CDR3 has 13 residues. Germline V gene lookup returns CDR1 SGHTA and CDR2 FQGTGA. The chain's CDR3 is CASSEDRDQPQHF. CDR3 DNA sequence: TGTGCCAGCAGCGAGGACAGGGATCAGCCCCAGCATTTT.

This sequence joins TRBV29-1 and TRBJ1-2; 9 bases align to TRBD1. The CDR3 spans 11 residues. Losses at the gene ends were 7 bases for V and 8 bases for J; bases not matched to a gene: 5. From germline, CDR1 is SQVTM and CDR2 ANQGSEA. CDR3 nucleotide sequence: TGCAGCGCCGGGGACAGGGAGGGCTACACCTTC. It codes for CSAGDREGYTF.

This clone appeared a few times. This chain connects TRBV30 to TRBJ1-1; 7 nucleotides match TRBD1. There are 11 residues in the CDR3. Germline V gives CDR1 GTSNPN, CDR2 SVGIG (reference sequence). Germline trimming cut 7 bases from V and 7 bases from J; bases unmatched to any gene: 6. The CDR3 here is CASRDSLEAFF. CDR3 bases: TGTGCCTCCCGGGACAGCCTTGAAGCTTTCTTT.

The J gene is TRBJ1-3, the V gene TRBV5-6; no clear D gene. V gave up 4 bases and J gave up 3 bases, with 5 bases separating them. The V gene's germline CDR1 is SGHDT and CDR2 YYEEEE. The CDR3 covers 12 residues. The CDR3 loop is CASSTHGNTIYF. As DNA, the CDR3 is TGTGCCAGCAGCACTCATGGAAACACCATATATTTT.

The count of this clone is one. The J gene is TRBJ2-7, the V gene TRBV5-1; 8 bases are shared with TRBD1. Germline V CDR1 and CDR2: SGHRS, YFSETQ. This CDR3 has 15 residues. With 4 bases clipped from V and 0 bases from J, the junction kept 6 bases outside the gene matches. CDR3 sequence (DNA): TGCGCCAGCAGCGCCCGGACAGGGAGCTCCTACGAGCAGTACTTC. Residues: CASSARTGSSYEQYF. Complete variable domain (other parts from reference TRBV5-1 and TRBJ2-7): KAGVTQTPRYLIKTRGQQVTLSCSPISGHRSVSWYQQTPGQGLQFLFEYFSETQRNKGNFPGRFSGRQFSNSRSEMNVSTLELGDSALYLCASSARTGSSYEQYFGPGTRLTVT.

J is TRBJ1-5 and V is TRBV15; tentatively, D is TRBD1 (5 bases). V lost 1 base, J lost 1 base, and 11 bases lay in between. The CDR3 sequence is 16 residues long. In germline, CDR1 is LNHNV, CDR2 YYDKDF (reference sequence). This CDR3 reads CATSRAGSGSNQPQHF. DNA of the CDR3: TGTGCCACCAGCAGAGCTGGGTCAGGGAGCAATCAGCCCCAGCATTTT.

This clone was recorded once. V usage is TRBV18 and J usage is TRBJ1-6; maybe TRBD1 (6 bases). The CDR3 consists of 16 residues. Germline V gives CDR1 KGHSH, CDR2 LQKENI. Trimming shortened V by 8 bases and J by 10 bases, and 24 bases separated the two germline ends. The CDR3 sequence: CASAPRGGLEGSPLHF. CDR3 in DNA: TGTGCCAGCGCCCCCCGGGGGGGGCTCGAGGGATCACCCCTCCACTTT. Full variable domain (outside the CDR3, taken from reference TRBV18 and TRBJ1-6): NAGVMQNPRHLVRRRGQEARLRCSPMKGHSHVYWYRQLPEEGLKFMVYLQKENIIDESGMPKERFSAEFPKEGPSILRIQQVVRGDSAAYFCASAPRGGLEGSPLHFGNGTRLTVT.

The chain is built from TRBV10-3 and TRBJ2-1, with 7 bases lining up with TRBD1. Germline V gene sequence: CDR1 ENHRY, CDR2 SYGVKD. The CDR3 has 13 amino acids. With 10 bases clipped from V and 4 bases from J, the junction kept 7 bases outside the gene matches. The CDR3 spells CATGWDSYNEQFF. CDR3 coding DNA: TGTGCCACCGGGTGGGACAGTTACAATGAGCAGTTCTTC.

The genes are TRBV14 and TRBJ1-2, with TRBD1 matching 8 bases. The germline gives CDR1 SGHDN, CDR2 FVKESK. CDR3 size: 14 residues. The V segment lost 5 bases and the J segment 8 bases; nucleotides outside the gene matches: 10. As DNA, the CDR3 is TGTGCCAGCAGCAGGGACAGGCCATGGGAGGGCTACACCTTC. Translation: CASSRDRPWEGYTF.

The chain combines TRBV11-3 with TRBJ1-6, with TRBD1 identical over 10 bases. The CDR3 has 15 amino acids. The J segment lost 10 bases and the V segment lost 3 bases, leaving 6 bases of the junction unmatched. Germline V gene data show CDR1 as SGHNT and CDR2 as YENEEA. CDR3 sequence reads: CASSLGGQGLSPLHF. The DNA of the CDR3 is TGTGCCAGCAGCTTGGGGGGACAGGGGTTGTCACCCCTCCACTTT.

This chain connects TRBV27 to TRBJ1-6; D gene unclear. Germline V gene data show CDR1 as MNHEY and CDR2 as SMNVEV (reference sequence). CDR3 length equals 15 residues. Trimming left V 2 bases short and J 3 bases short, with 8 bases between. The CDR3 DNA reads as TGTGCCAGCAGTTTAGAGGTTGACTATAATTCACCCCTCCACTTT. It translates to CASSLEVDYNSPLHF.

This clone was observed a handful of times. The chain employs TRBV4-3 and TRBJ1-1; 7 bases align to TRBD1. The CDR3 extends over 14 amino acids. V shed 3 bases and J 1 base; nucleotides not matched to a gene: 2. Looked up from germline, CDR1 is LGHNA and CDR2 is YSLEER. As DNA, the CDR3 is TGCGCCAGCAGCCATGGGACAGAGAACACTGAAGCTTTCTTT. Protein: CASSHGTENTEAFF.

This chain links TRBV5-4 with TRBJ1-3, with TRBD1 identical over 8 bases. Germline CDR1 is SGHNT and CDR2 is YYREEE (reference sequence). V was clipped by 4 bases and J by 4 bases; unmatched bases: 10. The CDR3 covers 16 residues. The CDR3 spells CASSPGGQVVGNTIYF. CDR3 nucleotides: TGTGCCAGCAGCCCTGGGGGACAGGTGGTAGGAAACACCATATATTTT.

The V gene is TRBV11-2, the J gene TRBJ2-1; tentatively, D is TRBD2 (5 bases). Per germline, CDR1 SGHAT and CDR2 FQNNGV. CDR3 length: 14 residues. V lost 5 bases and J lost 6, with 14 bases in between. The CDR3 bases are TGTGCCAGCAGCGCCCTAGCTGCCAGCAATGAGCAGTTCTTC. Translation gives CASSALAASNEQFF.

The chain joins TRBV7-2 to TRBJ2-3; D may be TRBD2 (6 bases). Germline lookup yields CDR1 SGHTA and CDR2 FQGNSA. The CDR3 extends over 15 amino acids. V was pared by 5 bases and J by 0 bases, with 12 bases between. The CDR3 loop is CASSRPGTSTDTQYF. The CDR3 coding sequence is TGTGCCAGCAGCCGTCCCGGGACTAGCACAGATACGCAGTATTTT.

The table lists this clone with a count of one. The rearrangement links TRBV7-8 to TRBJ2-3, with TRBD2 identical over 11 bases. Trimming took 5 bases from V and 2 from J; bases not matched to a gene: 6. The CDR3 spans 16 residues. Germline loops: CDR1 SGHVS, CDR2 FQNEAQ. The chain's CDR3 is CASSLRLAGITDTQYF. The CDR3 DNA reads as TGTGCCAGCAGCCTAAGACTAGCGGGGATCACAGATACGCAGTATTTT.

The V gene is TRBV19, the J gene TRBJ2-2; tentatively, D is TRBD2 (5 bases). The CDR3 sequence is 13 residues long. Germline V gene sequence: CDR1 LNHDA, CDR2 SQIVND (reference sequence). V was cut by 3 bases and J by 8 bases, with 10 bases left in between. Written as DNA, the CDR3 is TGTGCCAGTAGTATTACTAGTCTGGGGGAGCTGTTTTTT. It codes for CASSITSLGELFF.

This clone was seen a handful of times. V gene TRBV9 combines with J gene TRBJ1-1, with D uncertain. This CDR3 is built from 14 residues. The V end was cut by 0 bases, the J end by 2 bases, with 8 bases between. The germline V gene has CDR1 SGDLS and CDR2 YYNGEE. CDR3 loop: CASSVGQDNTEAFF. In DNA form, the CDR3 reads TGTGCCAGCAGCGTAGGTCAGGATAACACTGAAGCTTTCTTT.

The gene calls are TRBV6-1 and TRBJ2-5; TRBD1 aligns across 7 bases. Germline V gene sequence: CDR1 MNHNS, CDR2 SASEGT. The length of the CDR3 is 14 residues. The trim removed 4 bases at V and 5 bases at J, leaving 7 bases unmatched. CDR3 sequence: CASSGPGQPETQYF. CDR3 sequence (DNA): TGTGCCAGCAGTGGCCCGGGACAGCCGGAGACCCAGTACTTC.

The genes are TRBV7-8 and TRBJ2-1; D gene unclear. CDR1 is SGHVS, CDR2 FQNEAQ, per germline. The CDR3 is 16 amino acids. Trimming shortened V by 6 bases and J by 7 bases, and 22 bases separated the two germline ends. The CDR3 sequence is CASRQTGSILSNEQFF. As DNA, the CDR3 is TGTGCCAGCAGACAAACGGGTAGTATCCTCTCGAATGAGCAGTTCTTC.

The chain employs TRBV19 and TRBJ2-7; D remains unclear. The germline V gene encodes CDR1 LNHDA and CDR2 SQIVND (reference sequence). Trimming shortened V by 5 bases and J by 2 bases, and 13 bases separated the two germline ends. The CDR3 contains 14 residues. This CDR3 is CASSPQQTTYEQYF. In DNA, the CDR3 is TGTGCCAGTAGTCCGCAACAAACCACCTACGAGCAGTACTTC. The whole variable domain, filled in from reference TRBV19 and TRBJ2-7, reads DGGITQSPKYLFRKEGQNVTLSCEQNLNHDAMYWYRQDPGQGLRLIYYSQIVNDFQKGDIAEGYSVSREKKESFPLTVTSAQKNPTAFYLCASSPQQTTYEQYFGPGTRLTVT.